Presented here are 27 T cell receptor beta chains from one specimen sequenced in a study of monozygotic twins with inflammatory bowel disease (dated by TCRdb to the late 2010s). Libraries came from 5' RACE. The run used an Illumina HiSeq 2500. TCRdb reprocessed the reads into one record per CDR3 protein sequence, lacking DNA. The sample table on file contains roughly 200,000 distinct CDR3 sequences. Approximately 1.6% of the sample comes from the top ten. Sequencing input: blood. The receptors originated from a human donor with ulcerative colitis or Crohn's disease, or a healthy co-twin of an affected twin (not recorded which).

The CDR3 sequence: CSARGAGSYEQYF. The chain carries TRBV20-1 and TRBJ2-7; with no DNA, the TCRdb D assignment of TRBD1 cannot be verified. Per the germline V gene, CDR1 is DFQATT and CDR2 is SNEGSKA (reference sequence). This CDR3 is built from 13 residues.

V gene TRBV20-1 combines with J gene TRBJ2-6. The CDR3 runs 15 residues. Germline V gene data show CDR1 as DFQATT and CDR2 as SNEGSKA (reference sequence). The CDR3 spells CSARESGSGANVLTF.

The rearrangement joins TRBV5-5 to TRBJ1-3. The CDR3 runs 15 residues. Germline CDR1 reads SGHKS; CDR2 reads YYEKEE (reference sequence). CDR3 sequence reads: CASSLIGNSGNTIYF.

The V and J genes are TRBV6-5 and TRBJ2-2. CDR1 MNHEY and CDR2 SVGAGI come from the germline V gene. CDR3 length: 13 amino acids. CDR3 loop: CASSYTRTGELFF.

The chain is built from TRBV5-1 and TRBJ2-3; TCRdb indicates TRBD1, and absent DNA this call remains unverified. The CDR3 runs to 14 residues. Germline CDR1 reads SGHRS; CDR2 reads YFSETQ. Here the CDR3 reads CASSLGEITDTQYF.

CDR3 region: CASSLEGQGASTDTQYF. The chain is built from TRBV5-1 and TRBJ2-3; as DNA is missing, the TRBD1 call by TCRdb cannot be tested. This CDR3 is 17 amino acids long. From germline, CDR1 is SGHRS and CDR2 YFSETQ.

This rearrangement joins TRBV4-2 to TRBJ1-6. Germline CDR1 reads LGHNA; CDR2 reads YNFKEQ. The CDR3 contains 16 residues. This CDR3 is CASSQDTWSYNSPLHF.

The J gene is TRBJ2-1, the V gene TRBV6-2 or TRBV6-3; TCRdb's D call of TRBD1 is untestable without DNA. Germline CDR1 MNHEY, CDR2 SVGEGT. This CDR3 is built from 13 residues. The CDR3: CAGSPGVYNEQFF.

V and J are TRBV6-1 and TRBJ1-5; the D gene TCRdb calls, TRBD1, cannot be checked with no DNA. Germline V gene data show CDR1 as MNHNS and CDR2 as SASEGT. The CDR3 extends over 13 amino acids. The CDR3 region is CASSDIQGQPQHF.

The genes are TRBV7-6 and TRBJ1-4; the D call of TRBD1 rests on TCRdb alone, since no DNA is present to check it. CDR3 size: 13 residues. Germline loops: CDR1 SGHVS, CDR2 FNYEAQ. The CDR3 loop reads CASSRQGREKLFF.

The gene calls are TRBV5-5 and TRBJ2-3; as DNA is missing, the TRBD1 call by TCRdb cannot be tested. The germline V gene has CDR1 SGHKS and CDR2 YYEKEE (reference sequence). This CDR3 contains 16 residues. CDR3 in amino acids: CASSRRASTSTDTQYF.

V is TRBV29-1 and J is TRBJ2-2. Germline V gene sequence: CDR1 SQVTM, CDR2 ANQGSEA. The CDR3 has 13 residues. The CDR3 is CSVLERNTGELFF.

The chain uses TRBV4-1 and TRBJ2-1. Germline lookup yields CDR1 MGHRA and CDR2 YSYEKL. The CDR3 consists of 14 residues. The CDR3 is CASSQRRTYNEQFF.

The chain carries TRBV6-1 and TRBJ1-1; without DNA, the TCRdb call of TRBD1 cannot be checked. The germline V gene encodes CDR1 MNHNS and CDR2 SASEGT. The CDR3 runs to 15 residues. The chain's CDR3 is CASSEAGGGRTEAFF.

The rearrangement links TRBV10-3 to TRBJ1-3; checking the TCRdb D call of TRBD1 is not possible without DNA. The CDR3 totals 15 residues. The V gene's germline CDR1 is ENHRY and CDR2 SYGVKD. This chain's CDR3 is CAIMRTGGFVDTIYF.

The chain carries TRBV20-1 and TRBJ2-7. The CDR3 loop spans 13 amino acids. CDR1 is DFQATT, CDR2 SNEGSKA, per germline (reference sequence). CDR3: CSARDLGESEQYF.

This rearrangement joins TRBV20-1 to TRBJ2-7; lacking DNA, the TRBD2 call made by TCRdb goes unchecked. CDR3 length: 17 amino acids. Per germline, CDR1 DFQATT and CDR2 SNEGSKA (reference sequence). This CDR3 reads CSAREAGGNSFSYEQYF.

The rearrangement joins TRBV12-3 or TRBV12-4 to TRBJ1-2. The CDR3 consists of 14 residues. CDR3 residues: CASSSQQGANGYTF.

The chain combines TRBV9 with TRBJ2-1; without DNA, the TCRdb call of TRBD1 cannot be checked. Germline values: CDR1 SGDLS, CDR2 YYNGEE. The length of the CDR3 is 15 residues. CDR3 in amino acids: CASSARGGSYNEQFF.

The gene calls are TRBV20-1 and TRBJ2-3; TCRdb's D gene call, TRBD2, goes unchecked for lack of DNA. Germline loops: CDR1 DFQATT, CDR2 SNEGSKA (reference sequence). The CDR3 extends over 17 amino acids. The CDR3 here is CSATDTKLGGTPDTQYF.

The chain uses TRBV7-2 and TRBJ1-2; the TCRdb call, TRBD1, lacks DNA for checking. CDR3 length equals 14 residues. From germline, CDR1 is SGHTA and CDR2 FQGNSA. The CDR3 loop reads CASSSTPGSGGYTF. Complete variable domain (other parts from reference TRBV7-2 and TRBJ1-2): GAGVSQSPSNKVTEKGKDVELRCDPISGHTALYWYRQSLGQGLEFLIYFQGNSAPDKSGLPSDRFSAERTGGSVSTLTIQRTQQEDSAVYLCASSSTPGSGGYTFGSGTRLTVV.

The chain employs TRBV2 and TRBJ1-4; TCRdb's D call of TRBD1 is untestable without DNA. The CDR3 contains 15 residues. Germline V gene data show CDR1 as SNHLY and CDR2 as FYNNEI. CDR3 protein: CASSLRDRVLGKLFF. The whole variable domain, remainder taken from reference TRBV2 and TRBJ1-4, is EPEVTQTPSHQVTQMGQEVILRCVPISNHLYFYWYRQILGQKVEFLVSFYNNEISEKSEIFDDQFSVERPDGSNFTLKIRSTKLEDSAMYFCASSLRDRVLGKLFFGSGTQLSVL.

The rearrangement joins TRBV20-1 to TRBJ2-7; TCRdb lists TRBD2, though no DNA is available to test this call. The CDR3 spans 12 residues. The germline CDR1 and CDR2 sequences are DFQATT and SNEGSKA (reference sequence). This CDR3 reads CSAREAEAAQYF.

The chain uses TRBV7-2 and TRBJ1-4; no DNA is available, so the TRBD1 call from TCRdb remains unchecked. Germline V gene data show CDR1 as SGHTA and CDR2 as FQGNSA. The CDR3 is made up of 16 amino acids. The CDR3 sequence is CASSLAPGGINEKLFF.

The gene calls are TRBV5-1 and TRBJ1-1. Germline V gene lookup returns CDR1 SGHRS and CDR2 YFSETQ. The CDR3 totals 14 residues. CDR3 sequence: CASSPRALNTEAFF.

The CDR3 spells CASSAQPVDGYTF. The chain is built from TRBV7-9 and TRBJ1-2; the TRBD1 assignment by TCRdb is unverifiable without DNA. Per the germline V gene, CDR1 is SEHNR and CDR2 is FQNEAQ (reference sequence). CDR3 length equals 13 residues.

This sequence joins TRBV7-2 and TRBJ2-1; the D gene TCRdb calls, TRBD2, cannot be checked with no DNA. This CDR3 spans 14 amino acids. Looked up from germline, CDR1 is SGHTA and CDR2 is FQGNSA. Here the CDR3 reads CASSFGSTNNEQFF.